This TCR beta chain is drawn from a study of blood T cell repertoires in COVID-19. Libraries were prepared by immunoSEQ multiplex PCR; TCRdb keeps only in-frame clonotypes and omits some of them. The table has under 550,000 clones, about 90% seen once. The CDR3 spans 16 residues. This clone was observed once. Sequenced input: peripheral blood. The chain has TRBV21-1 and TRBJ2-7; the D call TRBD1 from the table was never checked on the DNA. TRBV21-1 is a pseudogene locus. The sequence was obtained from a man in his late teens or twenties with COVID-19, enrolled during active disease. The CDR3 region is CASSKRWDRRSYEQYF. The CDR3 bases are TGTGCCAGCAGCAAACGGTGGGACAGGCGAAGCTACGAGCAGTACTTC.